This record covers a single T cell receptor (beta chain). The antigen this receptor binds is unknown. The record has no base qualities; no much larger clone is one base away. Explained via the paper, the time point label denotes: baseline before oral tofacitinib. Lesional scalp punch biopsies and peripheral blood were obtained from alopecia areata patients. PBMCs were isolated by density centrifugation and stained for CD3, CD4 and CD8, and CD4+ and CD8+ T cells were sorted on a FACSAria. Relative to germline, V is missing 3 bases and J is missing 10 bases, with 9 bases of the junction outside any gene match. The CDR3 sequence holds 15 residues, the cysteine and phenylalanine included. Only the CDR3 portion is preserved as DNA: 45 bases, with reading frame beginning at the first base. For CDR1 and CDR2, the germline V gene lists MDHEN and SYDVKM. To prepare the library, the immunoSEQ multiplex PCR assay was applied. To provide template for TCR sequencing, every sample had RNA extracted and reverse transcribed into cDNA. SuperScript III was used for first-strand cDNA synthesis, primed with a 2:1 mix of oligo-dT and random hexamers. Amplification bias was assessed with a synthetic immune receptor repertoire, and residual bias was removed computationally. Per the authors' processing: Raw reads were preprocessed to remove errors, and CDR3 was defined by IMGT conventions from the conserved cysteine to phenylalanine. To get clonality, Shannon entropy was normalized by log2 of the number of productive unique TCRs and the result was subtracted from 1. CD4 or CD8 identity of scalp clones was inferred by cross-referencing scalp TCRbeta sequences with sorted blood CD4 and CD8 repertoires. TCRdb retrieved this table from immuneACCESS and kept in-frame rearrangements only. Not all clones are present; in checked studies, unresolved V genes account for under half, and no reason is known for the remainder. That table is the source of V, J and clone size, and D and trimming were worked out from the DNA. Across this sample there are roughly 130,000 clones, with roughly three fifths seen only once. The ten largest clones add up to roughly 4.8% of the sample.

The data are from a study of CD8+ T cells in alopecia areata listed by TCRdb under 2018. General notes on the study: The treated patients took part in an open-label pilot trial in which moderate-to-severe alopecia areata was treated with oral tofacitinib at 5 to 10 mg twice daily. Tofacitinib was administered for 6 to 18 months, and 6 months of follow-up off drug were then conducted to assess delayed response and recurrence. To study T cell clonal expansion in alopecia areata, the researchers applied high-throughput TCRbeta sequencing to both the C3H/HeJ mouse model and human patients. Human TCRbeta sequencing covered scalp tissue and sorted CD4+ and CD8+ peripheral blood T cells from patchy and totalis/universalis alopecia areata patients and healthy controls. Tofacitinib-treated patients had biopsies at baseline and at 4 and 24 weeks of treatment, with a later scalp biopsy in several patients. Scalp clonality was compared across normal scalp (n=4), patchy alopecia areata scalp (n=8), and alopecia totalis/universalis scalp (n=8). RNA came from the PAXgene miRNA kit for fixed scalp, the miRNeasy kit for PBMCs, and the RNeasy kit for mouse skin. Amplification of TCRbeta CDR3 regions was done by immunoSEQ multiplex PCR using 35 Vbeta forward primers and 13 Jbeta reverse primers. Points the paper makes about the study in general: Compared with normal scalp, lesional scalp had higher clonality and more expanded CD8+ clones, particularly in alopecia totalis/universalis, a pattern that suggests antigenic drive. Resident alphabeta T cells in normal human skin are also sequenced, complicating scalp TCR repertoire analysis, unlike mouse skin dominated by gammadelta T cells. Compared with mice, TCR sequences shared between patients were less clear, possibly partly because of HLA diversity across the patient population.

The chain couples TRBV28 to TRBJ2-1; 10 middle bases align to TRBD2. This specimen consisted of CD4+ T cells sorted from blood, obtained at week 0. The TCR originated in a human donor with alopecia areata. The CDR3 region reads CASSFVTSGTQEQFF. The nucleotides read TGTGCCAGCAGTTTTGTAACTAGCGGGACCCAAGAGCAGTTCTTC. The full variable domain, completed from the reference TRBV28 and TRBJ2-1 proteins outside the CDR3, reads DVKVTQSSRYLVKRTGEKVFLECVQDMDHENMFWYRQDPGLGLRLIYFSYDVKMKEKGDIPEGYSVSREKKERFSLILESASTNQTSMYLCASSFVTSGTQEQFFGPGTRLTVL.